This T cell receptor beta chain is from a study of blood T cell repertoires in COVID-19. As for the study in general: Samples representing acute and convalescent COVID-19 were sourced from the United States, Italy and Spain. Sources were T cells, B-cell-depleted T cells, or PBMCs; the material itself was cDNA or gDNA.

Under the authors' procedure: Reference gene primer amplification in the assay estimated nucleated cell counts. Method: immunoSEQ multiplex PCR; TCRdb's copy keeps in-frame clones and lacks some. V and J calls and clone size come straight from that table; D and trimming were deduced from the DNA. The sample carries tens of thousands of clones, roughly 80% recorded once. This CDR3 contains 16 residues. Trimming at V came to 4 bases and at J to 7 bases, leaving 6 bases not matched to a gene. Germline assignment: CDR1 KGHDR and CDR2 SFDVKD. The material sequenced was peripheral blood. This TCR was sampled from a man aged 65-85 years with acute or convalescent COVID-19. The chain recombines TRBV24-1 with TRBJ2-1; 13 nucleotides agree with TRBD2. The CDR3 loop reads CATSDTSGGARNEQFF. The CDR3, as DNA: TGTGCCACCAGTGACACTAGCGGGGGGGCGCGGAATGAGCAGTTCTTC.